The 9 T cell receptor beta chains listed next were all sequenced from one sample in a study of Ad26.COV2.S vaccination and SARS-CoV-2 variants. The data were produced by immunoSEQ multiplex PCR, yet TCRdb's version contains in-frame clones alone and is incomplete. The data hold just over 350,000 clones, with about 90% observed a single time. The starting material was peripheral blood, obtained after recovery from COVID-19. These receptors were obtained from a human donor who had recovered from COVID-19.

The V gene is TRBV5-1, the J gene TRBJ2-1, with 13 bases lining up with TRBD2. Germline trimming cut 7 bases from V and 8 bases from J; bases unmatched to any gene: 15. The CDR3 extends over 17 amino acids. Per germline, CDR1 SGHRS and CDR2 YFSETQ. As DNA, the CDR3 is TGCGCCAGCGTGGGACTAGCGGGACAATCCCCCTCCGATGAGCAGTTCTTC. It is translated as CASVGLAGQSPSDEQFF.

The gene calls are TRBV27 and TRBJ1-1; tentative D call: TRBD1 (6 bases). Germline V CDR1 and CDR2: MNHEY, SMNVEV (reference sequence). The CDR3 has 13 residues. V lost 4 bases and J 1 base, leaving 7 bases between the germline ends. This CDR3 reads CASSSQGNTEAFF. Here the CDR3 DNA reads TGTGCCAGCAGTTCACAGGGGAACACTGAAGCTTTCTTT.

CDR3 in DNA: TGTGCCAGCAGCCACCCCCCCCTCAAAGAGACCCAGTACTTC. This sequence encodes CASSHPPLKETQYF. J is TRBJ2-5 and V is TRBV5-4; D gene unclear. This CDR3 has 14 amino acids. Trimming removed 4 bases from V and 3 bases from J, with 13 bases in between. CDR1 and CDR2 from the germline V gene are SGHNT and YYREEE (reference sequence).

The J gene is TRBJ1-6, the V gene TRBV18; D gene unclear. Trimming pared 4 bases from V and 7 bases from J, leaving 14 bases between. This CDR3 region has 15 residues. Germline loops: CDR1 KGHSH, CDR2 LQKENI. CDR3 in amino acids: CASSRDQSGNSPLHF. CDR3 nucleotides: TGTGCCAGCTCACGAGACCAATCGGGCAATTCACCCCTCCACTTT.

The V call is TRBV4-1, the J call TRBJ2-7; TRBD2 agrees at 8 bases. The CDR3 length is 15 residues. Germline CDR1 reads MGHRA; CDR2 reads YSYEKL. V trimming: 1 base; J trimming: 0 bases; junction bases outside the gene matches: 2. For the CDR3, the DNA is TGCGCCAGCAGCCAAGGCAGCGGGGGCTCCTACGAGCAGTACTTC. This encodes CASSQGSGGSYEQYF.

The chain recombines TRBV28 with TRBJ2-7; D call uncertain. Trimming left V 9 bases short and J 0 bases short, with 9 bases between. CDR3 size: 12 residues. Per germline, CDR1 MDHEN and CDR2 SYDVKM. CDR3 sequence reads: CASERSSYEQYF. For the CDR3, the DNA is TGTGCCAGTGAAAGAAGCTCCTACGAGCAGTACTTC.

The V and J genes are TRBV5-6 and TRBJ1-3; 10 bases align to TRBD1. The CDR3 is 15 amino acids. V trimming: 4 bases; J trimming: 2 bases; junction bases outside the gene matches: 3. Germline CDR1 is SGHDT and CDR2 is YYEEEE. CDR3 protein: CASSRGQGTGNTIYF. CDR3 bases: TGTGCCAGCAGCCGGGGACAGGGGACTGGAAACACCATATATTTT.

This chain links TRBV6-6 with TRBJ2-1; D gene uncertain. V lost 0 bases and J 8 bases, leaving 8 bases between the germline ends. CDR3 size: 13 residues. From germline, CDR1 is MNHNY and CDR2 SVGAGI (reference sequence). CDR3 sequence (DNA): TGTGCCAGCAGTTACTCCCCCGAGGATGAGCAGTTCTTC. Translation: CASSYSPEDEQFF.

V is TRBV19 and J is TRBJ1-2; 8 bases match TRBD1. Germline CDR1 LNHDA, CDR2 SQIVND (reference sequence). Germline trimming cut 10 bases from V and 6 bases from J; bases unmatched to any gene: 13. This CDR3 comprises 14 residues. CDR3 sequence: CATSLTGEADGYTF. CDR3 bases: TGTGCCACCAGCTTGACAGGGGAGGCGGATGGCTACACCTTC.